The rows below give T cell receptor beta chains drawn from one sample of a study of blood T cells in healthy people across ages. TCRdb reprocessed the 5' RACE reads with MiXCR, giving one entry per CDR3 protein. The table records some 1.5 million distinct CDR3 sequences, roughly 27% of them present only once. The specimen sequenced was blood. The receptors were sampled from a woman aged 30 to 39 in good health. CDR3s leave out the opening cysteine and the closing phenylalanine or tryptophan. Each record gives: V gene, CDR3 protein.

V gene: TRBV3-1
CDR3 protein: ASSAGLPERTQY

V gene: TRBV20-1
CDR3 protein: SASDRAADEQY

V gene: TRBV7-2
CDR3 protein: ASSSGTSGTPY

V gene: TRBV20-1
CDR3 protein: SAPLAGDFYNEQF

V gene: TRBV29-1
CDR3 protein: SAAGKPGSGEQF

V gene: TRBV24-1
CDR3 protein: ATSEKYTFYETYEQY

V gene: TRBV2
CDR3 protein: ASSTKGQGYNEQF

V gene: TRBV2
CDR3 protein: AGSDVGSYEQY

V gene: TRBV5-1
CDR3 protein: ASSFGTSGGREQY

V gene: TRBV12-3/TRBV12-4
CDR3 protein: ASSRSGLRSYNEQY

V gene: TRBV7-3
CDR3 protein: ASSLIYPGEQF

V gene: TRBV7-9
CDR3 protein: ASSLPLSRGQTLH

V gene: TRBV9
CDR3 protein: ASSVDDNLGAPYNEQF

V gene: TRBV2
CDR3 protein: ASSELKKGEQF

V gene: TRBV7-4
CDR3 protein: ASSFRRVGEQF

V gene: TRBV5-1
CDR3 protein: ASSLEGSYNSPLH

V gene: TRBV10-3
CDR3 protein: AISEMEGRSTGTQY

V gene: TRBV12-3/TRBV12-4
CDR3 protein: ASSLPTSNEQF

V gene: TRBV27
CDR3 protein: ASRWGGRTGELF

V gene: TRBV5-1
CDR3 protein: ASSSYQGVDTQY

V gene: TRBV12-3/TRBV12-4
CDR3 protein: ASSLTSPNQPQH

V gene: TRBV6-5
CDR3 protein: ASRKDGARDGYT

V gene: TRBV5-1
CDR3 protein: ASSLVVAPTDTQY

V gene: TRBV27
CDR3 protein: ASSPWDRGRTEAF

V gene: TRBV11-2
CDR3 protein: ASSLGLGTGKGDEQY

V gene: TRBV7-2
CDR3 protein: ASSLYAGFTYEQY

V gene: TRBV6-5
CDR3 protein: ASSRARQGNNEQY

V gene: TRBV24-1
CDR3 protein: ATSYTGDEAF

V gene: TRBV12-3/TRBV12-4
CDR3 protein: ASGTVGETQY

V gene: TRBV7-8
CDR3 protein: ASSLAGTGGDEQY

V gene: TRBV7-2
CDR3 protein: ASSLWAGQGESPLH

V gene: TRBV14
CDR3 protein: ASSQDRATTEAF

V gene: TRBV10-3
CDR3 protein: AIRQGYQETQY

V gene: TRBV12-3/TRBV12-4
CDR3 protein: ASSFGGGRTDTQY

V gene: TRBV29-1
CDR3 protein: SVEDLREYNEQF

V gene: TRBV6-2/TRBV6-3
CDR3 protein: ASSDTGGLTEAF

V gene: TRBV27
CDR3 protein: TSRVSGANVLT

V gene: TRBV5-1
CDR3 protein: ASSFEPGRFSIDTQY

V gene: TRBV4-1
CDR3 protein: ASSQRAVNEKLF

V gene: TRBV24-1
CDR3 protein: ATSDWRGGGYEQF

V gene: TRBV4-2
CDR3 protein: ASSQGEGQADTQY